This T cell receptor (beta chain) was retrieved from a study of cytotoxic CD8 clonotypes in ibrutinib-treated CLL. Across the study: Response samples came after a median roughly 13 months of treatment, range 6 to 36.

Measured with immunoSEQ multiplex PCR; TCRdb has only the in-frame clones, and not every one. The sample contains about 150,000 clones, 76% of which appear only once. In its sample, this clone was seen once. Trimming stripped 2 bases from V and 4 bases from J, with 14 bases between. The germline V gene has CDR1 KGHSY and CDR2 FQNENV. The CDR3 has 15 residues. The material was PBMCs, obtained after 24 months of ibrutinib treatment. J is TRBJ1-2 and V is TRBV16; D possibly corresponds to TRBD1 (5 bases). This TCR derives from a human donor with chronic lymphocytic leukemia. Written as DNA, the CDR3 is TGTGCCAGCAGCCAAACGGGGACCCCGGGCTATGGCTACACCTTC. Translation: CASSQTGTPGYGYTF.